This record looks at one TCR beta chain sequence and its context. Its antigen is still unknown. A much more abundant neighbour one base away suggests this may be a read error. Germline V gives CDR1 MDHEN, CDR2 SYDVKM. The CDR3 runs to 10 residues. Breast cancer patients provided tissue from their axillary draining lymph nodes. TCRdb independently ran MiXCR on the multiplex PCR reads; one entry per CDR3 protein. The data contain around 140,000 distinct CDR3 sequences, approximately 20% of them singletons. The entry originates in a study of breast tumors, draining lymph nodes, adjacent tissues. Study-wide findings and caveats: That most tumor T cells come from lymph nodes remained unproven. Most tumor T cells seemingly derive from lymph node, then expand in tumor. Tumors had less TCR diversity than lymph nodes, more than nontumor tissue. Tumor and nontumor repertoires were significantly more similar in luminal-like than in basal-like breast cancer.

Sample: axillary lymph node tissue. The J gene is TRBJ2-5, the V gene TRBV28; no firm D call. This TCR came from a female donor with breast cancer. Some clones in this sample may be carry-over from other donors' samples. The CDR3 reads CATVCETHYF. The CDR3 bases are TGTGCTACCGTTTGTGAGACCCACTACTTC.